The present T cell receptor (beta chain) was sequenced within a study of blood T cell repertoires in COVID-19 (dated by TCRdb to 2020 to 2021). Notes on the research overall: Collaborator samples came from the United States, Italy and Spain and covered acute and convalescent phases of COVID-19. The repertoires were released in a freely available public database intended as a resource for research on the immune response to SARS-CoV-2. The samples were drawn from the first 160 participants of the ongoing ImmuneRACE study and from more than 1,000 subjects provided by 6 global collaborators. The dataset comprised deeply sampled blood TCRbeta repertoires from subjects exposed to, actively infected with, or recovered from COVID-19. Where available, HLA class I and class II types were taken from metadata supplied by the sample provider and were not determined by assay-based typing. Sample metadata almost always included a de-identified subject ID, COVID-19 status, age in years and sex. The material from the prospective study consisted of cDNA or gDNA derived from T cells, B-cell-depleted T cells, or PBMCs.

Reading the germline V gene gives CDR1 MRHNA and CDR2 SNTAGT. Trimming removed 10 bases from V and 0 bases from J, leaving 28 bases between the germline ends. The CDR3 runs 19 amino acids, cysteine and phenylalanine included. Kept here is only the CDR3 DNA, which spans 57 bases and is read in frame from base 1. Results and caveats for the whole study, not just this receptor: The amount of clinical and demographic metadata varied by source and participant and was provided uncurated.

The immunoSEQ Assay, a bias-controlled multiplex PCR, was used to amplify TCRbeta CDR3 regions from genomic DNA. As for the original processing: Within the assay, amplification of reference gene primers was used to estimate how many nucleated cells each sample contained. To quantify the absolute abundance of each unique TCRbeta CDR3 rearrangement, sequence reads were collapsed and filtered. For each sample, productive Simpson clonality was calculated as the square root of Simpson's diversity index over productive rearrangements. This immuneACCESS table, as held by TCRdb, lists in-frame sequences with V and J called but not all clones. Of the missing ones, under half trace to an unresolved V gene in checked studies; the others have no known cause. V and J calls and clone size follow that table, whereas D and trimming were derived from the DNA. Across this sample there are 120,000 to 150,000 clones, with 85% to 90% seen only once. In total, the top ten clones hold under 15% of the sample.

This clone was recorded only once. Its binding antigen is unknown. Base-call qualities are not available, and no considerably larger clone is one nucleotide away. One collaborating source in Seattle enrolled patients during active infection and followed them longitudinally through the course of disease. Collaborating institutions collected whole blood in K2EDTA tubes following their own protocols. For TCRbeta analysis, collaborator samples were shipped as frozen whole blood, as isolated PBMCs, or as DNA extracted from either sample type. This chain is built from TRBV6-4 and TRBJ1-5; a tentative D match to TRBD1 spans 5 bases. The sample consisted of peripheral blood. The sequence came from a man younger than 35 with COVID-19, enrolled during active disease. The CDR3 reads CAISGGPGQFLDSNQPQHF. In nucleotides, the sequence is TGTGCCATTTCGGGTGGTCCAGGGCAATTCTTGGATAGCAATCAGCCCCAGCATTTT.